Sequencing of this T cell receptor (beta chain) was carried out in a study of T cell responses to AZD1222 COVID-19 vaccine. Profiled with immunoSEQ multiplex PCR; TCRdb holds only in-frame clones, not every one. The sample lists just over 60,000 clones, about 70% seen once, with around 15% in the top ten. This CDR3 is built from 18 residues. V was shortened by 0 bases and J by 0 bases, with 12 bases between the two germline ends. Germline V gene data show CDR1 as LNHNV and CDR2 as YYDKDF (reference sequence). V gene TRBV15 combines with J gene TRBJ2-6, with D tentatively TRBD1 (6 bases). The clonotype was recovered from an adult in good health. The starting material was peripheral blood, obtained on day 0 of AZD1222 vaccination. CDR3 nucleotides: TGTGCCACCAGCAGAGATAGGGACACTTTCTCTGGGGCCAACGTCCTGACTTTC. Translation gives CATSRDRDTFSGANVLTF.